This record concerns one TCR beta chain sequence. The PCR contained 60 Vbeta and 13 Jbeta primers. Generated by immunoSEQ multiplex PCR, the TCRdb table keeps only in-frame clones and is missing some. The table for this sample gives 200,000 to 250,000 clones. This specimen belongs to a study of cytomegalovirus exposure and HLA in healthy donors. CDR1 is SEHNR, CDR2 FQNEAQ, per germline (reference sequence). V lost 5 bases and J lost 6; bases outside the gene matches: 9. This CDR3 is built from 16 residues. Specimen: PBMCs. The sequence was collected from a woman between 25 and 40 years old in good health and CMV-seropositive. The rearrangement links TRBV7-9 to TRBJ2-1, with TRBD2 identical over 11 bases. This chain's CDR3 is CASSPLLAGGSNEQFF. The CDR3, as DNA: TGTGCCAGCAGCCCTCTTCTAGCGGGGGGAAGCAATGAGCAGTTCTTC. The variable domain in full, with the rest retrieved from reference TRBV7-9 and TRBJ2-1, is DTGVSQNPRHKITKRGQNVTFRCDPISEHNRLYWYRQTLGQGPEFLTYFQNEAQLEKSRLLSDRFSAERPKGSFSTLEIQRTEQGDSAMYLCASSPLLAGGSNEQFFGPGTRLTVL.